This section outlines one T cell receptor beta chain sequence together with its context. This CDR3 contains 16 residues. Germline CDR1 SEHNR, CDR2 FQNEAQ (reference sequence). Trimming took 2 bases from V and 6 from J; bases not matched to a gene: 5. The authors' processing: How many nucleated cells were present was estimated from reference gene primer amplification. Sequenced by immunoSEQ multiplex PCR; TCRdb stores in-frame clones only, minus some. D and trimming were read from the DNA, whereas the V and J calls and clone size are those reported in that table. The data contain 130,000 to 150,000 clones, roughly 79% of them seen just once; the ten biggest clones take up roughly 7.7%. This sample was taken from a study of blood T cell repertoires in COVID-19. The wider study: The United States, Italy and Spain provided the acute and convalescent COVID-19 samples. The cDNA or gDNA used as material had been derived from T cells, B-cell-depleted T cells, or PBMCs.

The rearrangement links TRBV7-9 to TRBJ2-2, with 11 bases lining up with TRBD1. Specimen: peripheral blood. The clonotype originates from a human donor with acute or convalescent COVID-19. The donor label of this sample is uncertain. CDR3 DNA sequence: TGTGCCAGCAGCTTAATGGGACAGGGGGATTCCGGGGAGCTGTTTTTT. It yields the protein CASSLMGQGDSGELFF.